The 31 T cell receptor beta chains in this list originate from one sample, sequenced in a study of blood T cell repertoires in COVID-19. Only in-frame clones appear in the TCRdb table, and some are missing; sequencing was by immunoSEQ multiplex PCR. Of about 100,000 clones listed, almost 80% are singletons. The sequenced sample was peripheral blood. The receptor set was obtained from a man aged 70-80 years with active or convalescent COVID-19.

This chain links TRBV7-2 with TRBJ1-2, with 7 bases lining up with TRBD1. CDR1 is SGHTA and CDR2 is FQGNSA in the germline V gene. The V gene end was trimmed by 2 bases and the J gene end by 3 bases; junction bases not matched to a gene: 6. The length of the CDR3 is 15 residues. The CDR3 DNA follows: TGTGCCAGCAGCTTAACCGTAGGGGGCCACTATGGCTACACCTTC. This encodes CASSLTVGGHYGYTF.

V usage is TRBV11-2 and J usage is TRBJ1-2; 9 bases fit TRBD1. Germline lookup yields CDR1 SGHAT and CDR2 FQNNGV. This CDR3 is built from 14 residues. V trimming: 4 bases; J trimming: 2 bases; junction bases outside the gene matches: 2. CDR3: CASSSGTGNYGYTF. The CDR3 nucleotides are TGTGCCAGCAGCTCGGGGACAGGGAACTATGGCTACACCTTC.

This chain uses TRBV25-1 with TRBJ2-3; 7 bases line up with TRBD1. V trimming: 6 bases; J trimming: 0 bases; junction bases outside the gene matches: 6. The CDR3 is 15 amino acids. Germline V lookup: CDR1 MGHDK, CDR2 SYGVNS. CDR3 sequence reads: CASRWPRGSTDTQYF. CDR3 sequence (DNA): TGTGCCAGCAGATGGCCCAGGGGGAGCACAGATACGCAGTATTTT. The whole variable domain, remainder taken from reference TRBV25-1 and TRBJ2-3, is EADIYQTPRYLVIGTGKKITLECSQTMGHDKMYWYQQDPGMELHLIHYSYGVNSTEKGDLSSESTVSRIRTEHFPLTLESARPSHTSQYLCASRWPRGSTDTQYFGPGTRLTVL.

The CDR3 loop is CASSYSPAGGRETQYF. The CDR3, as DNA: TGTGCCAGCAGTTACTCGCCAGCGGGAGGGCGAGAGACCCAGTACTTC. The chain carries TRBV6-5 and TRBJ2-5; TRBD2 matches 10 bases. The germline gives CDR1 MNHEY, CDR2 SVGAGI. There are 16 residues in the CDR3. Unmatched junction bases numbered 5, after V lost 0 bases and J lost 4 bases.

The CDR3 DNA reads TGTGCCAGCAGCGCGAAGCAAGTCGGGGAGACCCAGTACTTC. Translated, it gives CASSAKQVGETQYF. V is TRBV9 and J is TRBJ2-5; D is uncertain. The CDR3 totals 14 residues. The germline V gene has CDR1 SGDLS and CDR2 YYNGEE. With 3 bases removed from V and 5 bases from J, the gap between germline ends came to 14 bases.

This clone was seen once. The chain uses TRBV19 and TRBJ2-7; 8 nucleotides line up with TRBD1. V was clipped by 5 bases and J by 6 bases; unmatched bases: 12. The CDR3 consists of 15 residues. Germline CDR1 reads LNHDA; CDR2 reads SQIVND (reference sequence). The CDR3 bases are TGTGCCAGTAGTCCTAGGACAGGGCGGGCCTCCGAGCAGTACTTC. It translates to CASSPRTGRASEQYF.

The CDR3 sequence: CASSQPGTGFEAFF. The CDR3 DNA follows: TGTGCCAGCAGCCAACCCGGGACAGGGTTCGAAGCTTTCTTT. This chain uses TRBV4-2 with TRBJ1-1, with 9 positions matching TRBD1. CDR1 is LGHNA and CDR2 is YNFKEQ in the germline V gene. The CDR3 spans 14 residues. Losses at the gene ends were 2 bases for V and 8 bases for J; bases not matched to a gene: 6.

The rearrangement links TRBV12-3 or TRBV12-4 to TRBJ2-5; D perhaps matches TRBD1 (5 bases). Trimming cost V 7 bases and J 2 bases, with 11 bases left between them. CDR3 length: 13 residues. DNA for the CDR3: TGTGCCAGCATAGGCGACAGTCAAGAGACCCAGTACTTC. Protein: CASIGDSQETQYF.

This chain uses TRBV29-1 with TRBJ2-7, with 7 bases identical to TRBD2. The CDR3 has 15 amino acids. J gave up 5 bases and V 4 bases, and 14 bases lay outside the gene matches. CDR1 is SQVTM, CDR2 ANQGSEA, per germline. The CDR3 is CSVGVGGVRRDEQYF. In DNA, the CDR3 is TGCAGCGTTGGGGTGGGAGGGGTCCGTCGGGACGAGCAGTACTTC.

This clone was detected a few times. The chain carries TRBV3-1 (or the pseudogene TRBV3-2) and TRBJ1-3, with a weak D call TRBD1 (5 bases). Between the trimmed V and J ends, which lost 4 bases and 0 bases, there was a span of 10 bases. The CDR3 consists of 15 residues. The germline V gene encodes CDR1 LGHDT and CDR2 YNNKEL (reference sequence). The chain's CDR3 is CASSLPGGSGNTIYF. CDR3 coding DNA: TGTGCCAGCAGCCTCCCCGGGGGCTCTGGAAACACCATATATTTT.

This chain joins TRBV15 and TRBJ1-5, with TRBD1 matching 8 bases. Trimming removed 3 bases from V and 7 bases from J; junction bases left unmatched: 11. Germline V gives CDR1 LNHNV, CDR2 YYDKDF (reference sequence). The CDR3 spans 16 residues. The CDR3 sequence: CATSREGQGRRQPQHF. The CDR3 DNA reads TGTGCCACCAGCAGGGAAGGACAGGGCCGCAGGCAGCCCCAGCATTTT.

This chain links TRBV3-1 (or the pseudogene TRBV3-2) with TRBJ2-5; perhaps TRBD1 as D (6 bases). With 4 bases removed from V and 5 bases from J, the gap between germline ends came to 26 bases. Germline V gene lookup returns CDR1 LGHDT and CDR2 YNNKEL (reference sequence). The CDR3 extends over 18 amino acids. The CDR3 protein is CASSRAAVVAGARETQYF. The CDR3 nucleotides read TGTGCCAGCAGCCGAGCGGCGGTCGTGGCAGGGGCGCGGGAGACCCAGTACTTC.

The rearrangement links TRBV6-5 to TRBJ1-1; TRBD1 aligns across 8 bases. V gave up 0 bases and J gave up 3 bases; unmatched junction bases: 6. Germline lookup yields CDR1 MNHEY and CDR2 SVGAGI. The CDR3 loop spans 16 amino acids. This CDR3 is CASSYSNRQGYTEAFF. In DNA, the CDR3 is TGTGCCAGCAGTTACTCGAACCGACAGGGGTACACTGAAGCTTTCTTT.

The genes are TRBV19 and TRBJ1-2, with a weak D call TRBD1 (5 bases). The V end was cut by 10 bases, the J end by 7 bases, with 16 bases between. Per germline, CDR1 LNHDA and CDR2 SQIVND (reference sequence). The CDR3 consists of 12 residues. This chain's CDR3 is CAIRRGIGGYTF. The DNA for the CDR3 is TGTGCCATTCGAAGGGGTATAGGTGGCTACACCTTC.

The chain links TRBV6-5 to TRBJ1-1, with a tentative D call TRBD1 (5 bases). The CDR3 extends over 13 amino acids. Germline V gene sequence: CDR1 MNHEY, CDR2 SVGAGI. Between the trimmed V and J ends, which lost 4 bases and 7 bases, there was a span of 13 bases. Here the CDR3 reads CASSFRDSSEAFF. The DNA for the CDR3 is TGTGCCAGCAGTTTCCGGGACTCTAGTGAAGCTTTCTTT.

The J gene is TRBJ2-3, the V gene TRBV9; TRBD2 aligns across 9 bases. The V gene's germline CDR1 is SGDLS and CDR2 YYNGEE. The V and J ends lost 0 bases and 3 bases, in that order; junction bases with no gene match: 5. This CDR3 spans 16 amino acids. The CDR3 spells CASSVDAGGRTDTQYF. As DNA, the CDR3 is TGTGCCAGCAGCGTAGACGCGGGGGGGAGGACAGATACGCAGTATTTT.

The chain carries TRBV29-1 and TRBJ2-4; 7 bases align to TRBD1. CDR1 and CDR2 (germline): SQVTM, ANQGSEA. The CDR3 is 16 amino acids. Trimming removed 7 bases from V and 4 bases from J; junction bases left unmatched: 16. CDR3 in DNA: TGCAGCGCCCGCTATCCTGGCCAGGGGGAGAAAAACATTCAGTACTTC. Protein product: CSARYPGQGEKNIQYF. Based on the CDR3 plus reference TRBV29-1 and TRBJ2-4, the full variable domain is SAVISQKPSRDICQRGTSLTIQCQVDSQVTMMFWYRQQPGQSLTLIATANQGSEATYESGFVIDKFPISRPNLTFSTLTVSNMSPEDSSIYLCSARYPGQGEKNIQYFGAGTRLSVL.

The V gene is TRBV24-1, the J gene TRBJ1-5; maybe TRBD1 (5 bases). The CDR3 totals 13 residues. The germline V gene has CDR1 KGHDR and CDR2 SFDVKD. V gave up 12 bases and J gave up 4 bases, with 15 bases separating them. CDR3 residues: CAVQGTWNQPQHF. Here the CDR3 DNA reads TGTGCCGTCCAGGGTACGTGGAATCAGCCCCAGCATTTT.

The chain employs TRBV6-5 and TRBJ1-1; weak D call: TRBD1 (6 bases). V was cut by 8 bases and J by 1 base, with 14 bases left in between. The germline CDR1 and CDR2 sequences are MNHEY and SVGAGI. The CDR3 sequence is 14 residues long. The CDR3 nucleotides read TGTGCCAGCGGACGAGGGGGACCGAACACTGAAGCTTTCTTT. It specifies CASGRGGPNTEAFF.

The CDR3, as DNA: TGCGCCAGCAGCCAAGAAGTTGCGATAAACTATGGCTACACCTTC. This codes for CASSQEVAINYGYTF. V gene TRBV4-3 combines with J gene TRBJ1-2; no definite D call. V was clipped by 0 bases and J by 2 bases, with 10 bases between them. Germline V gene lookup returns CDR1 LGHNA and CDR2 YSLEER. The CDR3 has 15 amino acids.

The V call is TRBV24-1, the J call TRBJ2-3; 10 bases align to TRBD2. CDR3 size: 16 residues. With 0 bases clipped from V and 5 bases from J, the junction kept 4 bases outside the gene matches. The germline CDR1 and CDR2 sequences are KGHDR and SFDVKD. CDR3 amino acids: CATSDLLAGEGDTQYF. CDR3 bases: TGTGCCACCAGTGATTTGCTAGCGGGAGAGGGAGATACGCAGTATTTT.

V usage is TRBV27 and J usage is TRBJ1-1; D possibly corresponds to TRBD1 (6 bases). The V gene's germline CDR1 is MNHEY and CDR2 SMNVEV (reference sequence). V was shortened by 2 bases and J by 0 bases, with 7 bases between the two germline ends. This CDR3 is 14 amino acids long. The CDR3 sequence: CASSLQGLNTEAFF. For the CDR3, the DNA is TGTGCCAGCAGTTTACAGGGGCTGAACACTGAAGCTTTCTTT.

The J gene is TRBJ2-7, the V gene TRBV28, with 9 bases that match TRBD2. The J segment lost 0 bases and the V segment lost 1 base, leaving 4 bases of the junction unmatched. Germline CDR1 reads MDHEN; CDR2 reads SYDVKM. The CDR3 length is 16 residues. CDR3 loop: CASSLSSGGISYEQYF. CDR3 DNA sequence: TGTGCCAGCAGTTTATCAAGCGGGGGGATCTCCTACGAGCAGTACTTC.

The chain recombines TRBV11-2 with TRBJ2-7; TRBD1 might be the D (6 bases). The CDR3 has 16 residues. Germline V CDR1 and CDR2: SGHAT, FQNNGV. Trimming pared 2 bases from V and 1 base from J, leaving 15 bases between. CDR3 coding DNA: TGTGCCAGCAGCTTAACAGGGCCCTTTGGATCCTACGAGCAGTACTTC. It yields the protein CASSLTGPFGSYEQYF.

The chain couples TRBV10-3 to TRBJ1-2, with 7 bases matching TRBD1. Germline CDR1 is ENHRY and CDR2 is SYGVKD. The CDR3 loop spans 14 amino acids. V lost 6 bases to trimming and J lost 6 bases; unmatched junction nucleotides: 10. The CDR3 coding sequence is TGTGCCATCAGCAGACAGGGTCTGGAGCATGGCTACACCTTC. It is translated as CAISRQGLEHGYTF.

The gene calls are TRBV28 and TRBJ1-6, with D tentatively TRBD1 (6 bases). Germline V CDR1 and CDR2: MDHEN, SYDVKM. The CDR3 consists of 17 residues. V gave up 2 bases and J gave up 6 bases, with 17 bases separating them. The CDR3 DNA sequence: TGTGCCAGCAGTTTAGGACAGATACCTTCGGGTAATTCACCCCTCCACTTT. It is translated as CASSLGQIPSGNSPLHF.

J is TRBJ2-1 and V is TRBV6-1; weak D call: TRBD2 (5 bases). Germline V CDR1 and CDR2: MNHNS, SASEGT. The CDR3 is made up of 17 amino acids. V was clipped by 4 bases and J by 4 bases, with 20 bases between them. In DNA form, the CDR3 reads TGTGCCAGCAGTGGCCGTGGGGATAGCGCCAGATACAATGAGCAGTTCTTC. Its translation is CASSGRGDSARYNEQFF.

This sequence joins TRBV5-1 and TRBJ1-4; D possibly corresponds to TRBD1 (6 bases). The ends were cut back, 4 bases at V and 1 base at J, with 8 bases in the middle. This CDR3 has 14 residues. Looked up from germline, CDR1 is SGHRS and CDR2 is YFSETQ. CDR3 region: CASSIQGTNEKLFF. CDR3 bases: TGCGCCAGCAGCATACAGGGAACTAATGAAAAACTGTTTTTT.

The chain links TRBV5-1 to TRBJ2-5, with D tentatively TRBD2 (6 bases). Deletions cut 6 bases from V and 1 base from J, with 13 bases between. Germline CDR1 and CDR2: SGHRS and YFSETQ. This CDR3 contains 14 residues. The CDR3 region is CASMGGEGQETQYF. CDR3 nucleotides: TGCGCCAGCATGGGGGGAGAGGGCCAAGAGACCCAGTACTTC. Combining the CDR3 with reference TRBV5-1 and TRBJ2-5 gives the whole variable domain KAGVTQTPRYLIKTRGQQVTLSCSPISGHRSVSWYQQTPGQGLQFLFEYFSETQRNKGNFPGRFSGRQFSNSRSEMNVSTLELGDSALYLCASMGGEGQETQYFGPGTRLLVL.

This chain links TRBV5-5 with TRBJ2-1; TRBD1 is a possible D gene (6 bases). The CDR3 sequence is 13 residues long. Germline CDR1 and CDR2: SGHKS and YYEKEE (reference sequence). Trimming removed 4 bases at V and 9 bases at J, with 14 bases between. The CDR3 here is CASSISGVSEQFF. The CDR3 DNA reads TGTGCCAGCAGCATCTCAGGGGTGAGTGAGCAGTTCTTC.

The chain couples TRBV2 to TRBJ2-6, with TRBD1 identical over 11 bases. CDR3 length: 16 amino acids. Losses at the gene ends were 7 bases for V and 4 bases for J; bases not matched to a gene: 6. The germline V gene encodes CDR1 SNHLY and CDR2 FYNNEI. This CDR3 is CASNDGQGAGANVLTF. The CDR3 DNA follows: TGTGCCAGCAACGACGGACAGGGGGCGGGGGCCAACGTCCTGACTTTC.